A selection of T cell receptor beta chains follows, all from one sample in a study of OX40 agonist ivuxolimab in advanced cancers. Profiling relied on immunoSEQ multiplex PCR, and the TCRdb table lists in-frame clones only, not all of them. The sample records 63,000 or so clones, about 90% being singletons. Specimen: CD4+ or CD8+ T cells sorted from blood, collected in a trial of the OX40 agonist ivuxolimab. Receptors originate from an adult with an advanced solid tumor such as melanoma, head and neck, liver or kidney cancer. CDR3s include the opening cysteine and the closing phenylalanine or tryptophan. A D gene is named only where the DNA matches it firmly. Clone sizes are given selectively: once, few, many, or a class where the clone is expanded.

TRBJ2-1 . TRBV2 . TGTGCCAGCAGTGAGGTTCACAATGAGCAGTTCTTC CASSEVHNEQFF
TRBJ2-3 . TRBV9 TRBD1 TGTGCCAGCAGCGCTCGACAGGGTATCACAGATACGCAGTATTTT CASSARQGITDTQYF
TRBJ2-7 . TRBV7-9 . TGTGCCAGCAGCTTAGACAGGGACGAGCAGTACTTC CASSLDRDEQYF
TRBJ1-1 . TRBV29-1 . TGCAGCGTTGAACTTGTGGGAGCCAACACTGAAGCTTTCTTT CSVELVGANTEAFF
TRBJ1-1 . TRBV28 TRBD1 TGTGCCAGCAGCTCGGACAGGGAAGGCACTGAAGCTTTCTTT CASSSDREGTEAFF
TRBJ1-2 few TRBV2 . TGTGCCAGCAGTGAGGAGACAGTCTATGGCTACACCTTC CASSEETVYGYTF
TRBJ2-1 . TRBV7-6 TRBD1 TGTGCCAGCAGCTTATCTCCGGGACAGGGCCTCAATGAGCAGTTCTTC CASSLSPGQGLNEQFF
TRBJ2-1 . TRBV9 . TGTGCCAGCGGGGGGGACACACCTGGGGAATTCTTC CASGGDTPGEFF
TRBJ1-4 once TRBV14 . TGTGCCAGCAGCCCACCTGGGTCGTATGAAAAACTGTTTTTT CASSPPGSYEKLFF
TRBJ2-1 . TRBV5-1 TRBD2 TGCGCCAGCAGACCGGGACTAGCGGATTACAATGAGCAGTTCTTC CASRPGLADYNEQFF
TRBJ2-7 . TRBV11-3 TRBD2 TGTGCCAGCAGCCAGCGGGGGAGCTCCTACGAGCAGTACTTC CASSQRGSSYEQYF
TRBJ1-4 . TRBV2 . TGTGCCAGCATTCAGGCAACTAATGAAAAACTGTTTTTT CASIQATNEKLFF
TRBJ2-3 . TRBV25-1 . TGTGCCAGCAGTGGATGGACAGACGCCGCAGATACGCAGTATTTT CASSGWTDAADTQYF
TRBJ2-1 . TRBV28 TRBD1 TGTGCCAGCAGTTTCCTGGGACAGGGGATGCACAATGAGCAGTTCTTC CASSFLGQGMHNEQFF
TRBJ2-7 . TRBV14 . TGTGCCAGCAGCCAAGGATGGGGATTCTACGAGCAGTACTTC CASSQGWGFYEQYF
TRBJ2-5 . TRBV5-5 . TGTGCCAGCAGCAACCCTGAATTCGGTGGGGGTGAGACCCAGTACTTC CASSNPEFGGGETQYF
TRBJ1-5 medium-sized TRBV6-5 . TGTGCCAGCAGTTACGGGACTTATCAGCCCCAGCATTTT CASSYGTYQPQHF
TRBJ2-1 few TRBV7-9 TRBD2 TGTGCCAGCAGCCCGGGCGGGGGGGTAAGCAATGAGCAGTTCTTC CASSPGGGVSNEQFF